The 9 T cell receptor beta chains listed next were all sequenced from one sample in a study of early stage breast cancer tumors. The assay was immunoSEQ multiplex PCR, and TCRdb's table has in-frame clones only and misses some. The sample holds approximately 39,000 clones, around 68% seen once. Sequencing was performed on blood. These receptors were collected from a person aged 55 to 75 with breast cancer.

The CDR3 coding sequence is TGCAGCGTCGATAAGGGTGGGATAAACACTGAAGCTTTCTTT. Amino acid sequence: CSVDKGGINTEAFF. The rearrangement uses TRBV29-1 and TRBJ1-1, with no clear D. Germline CDR1 is SQVTM and CDR2 is ANQGSEA. CDR3 length: 14 residues. V was clipped by 6 bases and J by 2 bases, with 16 bases between them.

The V and J genes are TRBV5-1 and TRBJ2-1, with D perhaps TRBD2 (5 bases). Trimming took off 2 bases at V and 9 bases at J, with 15 bases between the two ends. CDR3 length: 14 amino acids. Germline V CDR1 and CDR2: SGHRS, YFSETQ. CDR3 amino acids: CASSFELVPREQFF. In DNA, the CDR3 is TGCGCCAGCAGCTTTGAACTAGTCCCCCGTGAGCAGTTCTTC.

The J gene is TRBJ2-1, the V gene TRBV29-1; tentative D call: TRBD1 (7 bases). Germline CDR1 and CDR2: SQVTM and ANQGSEA. The CDR3 has 14 residues. Trimming left V 6 bases short and J 6 bases short, with 18 bases between. The CDR3 nucleotides are TGCAGCGTACAAAACAGGGGAGCGGGCAATGAGCAGTTCTTC. It specifies CSVQNRGAGNEQFF.

CDR3 nucleotide sequence: TGTGCCAGCAGTGTGCAGGCATTGCCCGGAAACATTCAGTACTTC. The encoded protein is CASSVQALPGNIQYF. The V call is TRBV27, the J call TRBJ2-4; D is unresolved. The CDR3 is made up of 15 amino acids. The germline V gene encodes CDR1 MNHEY and CDR2 SMNVEV (reference sequence). The V and J ends lost 5 bases and 6 bases respectively, with 17 bases between them.

The genes are TRBV7-3 and TRBJ1-1; a possible D gene is TRBD1 (5 bases). The germline V gene has CDR1 SGHTA and CDR2 FQGTGA. The CDR3 loop spans 13 amino acids. V lost 5 bases to trimming and J lost 1 base, with 8 bases between them. The CDR3 sequence is CASSATGNTEAFF. The CDR3 bases are TGTGCCAGCAGCGCCACAGGGAACACTGAAGCTTTCTTT.

The V and J genes are TRBV6-4 and TRBJ2-3; D gene uncertain. Germline assignment: CDR1 MRHNA and CDR2 SNTAGT. CDR3 size: 12 residues. V was pared by 6 bases and J by 0 bases, with 4 bases between. Here the CDR3 reads CASRGSTDTQYF. DNA of the CDR3: TGTGCCAGCAGGGGAAGCACAGATACGCAGTATTTT.

The chain links TRBV12-5 to TRBJ2-2, with 8 bases identical to TRBD1. J was trimmed by 2 bases and V by 4 bases; bases with no gene match: 3. Germline values: CDR1 LGHNT, CDR2 FRNRAP. The CDR3 has 15 residues. The CDR3 loop is CASGSGQGNTGELFF. The CDR3 bases are TGTGCTAGTGGTTCTGGACAGGGAAACACCGGGGAGCTGTTTTTT.

The chain couples TRBV2 to TRBJ2-4; no clear D gene. Germline V CDR1 and CDR2: SNHLY, FYNNEI. The germline V and J ends were trimmed by 5 bases and 0 bases, with 14 bases remaining between them. This CDR3 is built from 16 residues. The CDR3 DNA reads TGTGCCAGCAGTCGGACGGACGAATTAGCCAAAAACATTCAGTACTTC. It specifies CASSRTDELAKNIQYF.

The rearrangement uses TRBV6-1 and TRBJ2-1, with TRBD1 identical over 9 bases. In germline, CDR1 is MNHNS, CDR2 SASEGT. This CDR3 is 14 amino acids long. V was clipped by 7 bases and J by 8 bases; unmatched bases: 9. DNA for the CDR3: TGTGCCAGCACCCCGGGACAGGGTGCCGATGAGCAGTTCTTC. As protein: CASTPGQGADEQFF.